This T cell receptor beta chain was retrieved from a study of blood T cell repertoires in COVID-19. Generated by immunoSEQ multiplex PCR, the TCRdb table keeps only in-frame clones and is missing some. The sample has about 270,000 clones, about four fifths seen once. Sequences were obtained from peripheral blood. The sequence came from a woman between 45 and 60 years old who had recovered from COVID-19.

CDR3 loop: CASSARTGAVNQPQHF. For the CDR3, the DNA is TGTGCCAGTAGTGCAAGGACAGGGGCGGTCAATCAGCCCCAGCATTTT. The chain recombines TRBV19 with TRBJ1-5, with 9 bases lining up with TRBD1. The CDR3 is 16 residues long. The V and J ends lost 5 bases and 3 bases, in that order; junction bases with no gene match: 8. The germline V gene encodes CDR1 LNHDA and CDR2 SQIVND (reference sequence). Using reference TRBV19 and TRBJ1-5 for the parts outside the CDR3, the full variable domain is DGGITQSPKYLFRKEGQNVTLSCEQNLNHDAMYWYRQDPGQGLRLIYYSQIVNDFQKGDIAEGYSVSREKKESFPLTVTSAQKNPTAFYLCASSARTGAVNQPQHFGDGTRLSIL.